What follows are 10 T cell receptor beta chains derived from one specimen sequenced in a study of cytomegalovirus exposure and HLA in healthy donors. Primers: 60 Vbeta forward and 13 Jbeta reverse. Libraries were prepared by immunoSEQ multiplex PCR; TCRdb keeps only in-frame clonotypes and omits some of them. This sample has approximately 180,000 clones; 75% to 90% occur once, and the top ten carry approximately 6.7%. Sequences were obtained from PBMCs. The receptors derive from a man aged 25-45 years in good health and CMV-seropositive.

This sequence joins TRBV9 and TRBJ2-7; 8 bases are a match to TRBD2. CDR1 and CDR2 (germline): SGDLS, YYNGEE. V gave up 1 base and J gave up 0 bases; unmatched junction bases: 6. The CDR3 is 16 residues long. As DNA, the CDR3 is TGTGCCAGCAGCGTATCGGCGCGGGGGGTCTCCTACGAGCAGTACTTC. It translates to CASSVSARGVSYEQYF.

The chain's CDR3 is CARSLIGVTALVDTQYF. The CDR3 DNA sequence: TGTGCCAGAAGCTTGATCGGGGTTACAGCTCTAGTAGATACGCAGTATTTT. V and J are TRBV5-3 and TRBJ2-3, with TRBD2 as a possible D gene (5 bases). TRBV5-3 has ORF status, its function being uncertain. The CDR3 is made up of 17 amino acids. V was cut by 1 base and J by 5 bases, with 20 bases left in between.

This clone has only one observation. V usage is TRBV6-1 and J usage is TRBJ1-5; TRBD1 agrees at 8 bases. CDR3 length: 17 amino acids. V dropped 4 bases and J dropped 0; count of bases not matched to a gene: 8. Per germline, CDR1 MNHNS and CDR2 SASEGT. In DNA, the CDR3 is TGTGCCAGCAGTGGCCAGACAGGGGATAATAGCAATCAGCCCCAGCATTTT. Encoded protein: CASSGQTGDNSNQPQHF.

The chain recombines TRBV7-8 with TRBJ1-5; TRBD1 matches 9 bases. With 4 bases clipped from V and 6 bases from J, the junction kept 7 bases outside the gene matches. Germline loops: CDR1 SGHVS, CDR2 FQNEAQ. The CDR3 has 15 amino acids. DNA for the CDR3: TGTGCCAGCAGCTCCGACAGGGGGAAGCGTCAGCCCCAGCATTTT. This encodes CASSSDRGKRQPQHF.

This chain joins TRBV4-3 and TRBJ2-6; D remains ambiguous. Germline values: CDR1 LGHNA, CDR2 YSLEER. The CDR3 spans 16 residues. Deletions cut 0 bases from V and 0 bases from J, with 6 bases between. The CDR3 protein is CASSQDGRSGANVLTF. In nucleotides, the CDR3 is TGCGCCAGCAGCCAAGATGGGCGCTCTGGGGCCAACGTCCTGACTTTC.

The rearrangement joins TRBV4-3 to TRBJ2-6; 7 bases are a match to TRBD1. Germline CDR1 LGHNA, CDR2 YSLEER. V was pared by 1 base and J by 4 bases, with 16 bases of the junction left unmatched. The CDR3 is made up of 20 amino acids. The CDR3 reads CASSQVGMGTDHRGANVLTF. The CDR3, as DNA: TGCGCCAGCAGCCAAGTAGGAATGGGGACAGACCATAGGGGGGCCAACGTCCTGACTTTC.

The chain uses TRBV10-1 and TRBJ2-7, with D perhaps TRBD2 (5 bases). Trimming pared 5 bases from V and 7 bases from J, leaving 12 bases between. CDR1 and CDR2 from the germline V gene are WNHNN and SYGVQD (reference sequence). CDR3 length: 12 residues. DNA for the CDR3: TGCGCCAGCAGTACCTCCACGGGGGAGCAGTACTTC. Protein: CASSTSTGEQYF.

This chain uses TRBV28 with TRBJ2-7; 9 bases fit TRBD1. Germline V lookup: CDR1 MDHEN, CDR2 SYDVKM. The CDR3 is 16 amino acids. The junction had 12 bases not matched to a gene; V was cut back by 4 bases and J by 5 bases. CDR3 bases: TGTGCCAGCAGTTCGGATTGGACAGGGGATATCGACGAGCAGTACTTC. Amino acids: CASSSDWTGDIDEQYF.

The rearrangement uses TRBV11-2 and TRBJ2-2; 13 bases align to TRBD2. Germline V gives CDR1 SGHAT, CDR2 FQNNGV. This CDR3 comprises 16 residues. Losses at the gene ends were 4 bases for V and 6 bases for J; bases not matched to a gene: 5. CDR3 protein: CASSSTSGRAAGELFF. The CDR3 nucleotides are TGTGCCAGCAGCTCTACTAGCGGGAGGGCCGCCGGGGAGCTGTTTTTT.

The chain combines TRBV9 with TRBJ2-3, with D possibly being TRBD2 (5 bases). V lost 0 bases, J lost 5 bases, and 16 bases lay in between. This CDR3 has 16 residues. Germline loops: CDR1 SGDLS, CDR2 YYNGEE. The CDR3 loop is CASSVGVSDAGDTQYF. CDR3 coding DNA: TGTGCCAGCAGCGTAGGGGTTAGTGACGCGGGAGATACGCAGTATTTT.